These 2 T cell receptor beta chains originate from one sample sequenced in a study of blood T cell repertoires in COVID-19. Using immunoSEQ multiplex PCR, the repertoire was profiled, and TCRdb retains in-frame clones only, with some absent. The table records about half a million clones, 85% to 90% of them present only once. The specimen was peripheral blood. The receptors come from a man between 18 and 29 years old with COVID-19, enrolled during active disease.

V usage is TRBV6-2 or TRBV6-3 and J usage is TRBJ1-4; D gene unclear. Germline CDR1 MNHEY, CDR2 SVGEGT. The germline V and J ends were trimmed by 3 bases and 8 bases, with 7 bases remaining between them. The CDR3 totals 12 residues. The CDR3 nucleotides read TGTGCCAGCAGTTATGCAGAAGAAAAACTGTTTTTT. This gives the protein CASSYAEEKLFF.

This chain uses TRBV11-3 with TRBJ1-6, with D hard to call. The CDR3 covers 13 residues. Germline assignment: CDR1 SGHNT and CDR2 YENEEA. Between the trimmed V and J ends, which lost 3 bases and 7 bases, there was a span of 7 bases. In DNA form, the CDR3 reads TGTGCCAGCAGCTTCAACGGGAATTCACCCCTCCACTTT. Translated: CASSFNGNSPLHF.